This is a list of T cell receptor beta chains from one sample in a study of T-cell reconstitution after alpha-beta-depleted transplantation in children. Each CDR3 protein gets one entry after TCRdb re-called the PCR reads with MiXCR. The sample contains about 640,000 distinct CDR3 sequences, 10% to 15% of which appear only once. The input for sequencing was PBMCs, mostly from graft donor cells, taken 360 days after TCRalphabeta/CD19-depleted stem cell transplant. These receptors were taken from a male patient between 10 and 17 years old who had a stem cell transplant for acute myeloid leukemia, so the T cells may come from the graft donor. The CDR3 runs from the conserved cysteine through the conserved F or W. A D gene is named only where the DNA matches it firmly. Only some rows state a clone size, as once, few, many or a class for expanded clones.

CDR3 length	V gene	clone size	J gene	D gene	CDR3 protein	CDR3 DNA
15	TRBV29-1	few	TRBJ2-5	TRBD2	CSVVGGSGSGETQYF	TGCAGCGTTGTGGGGGGTAGCGGGAGTGGGGAGACCCAGTACTTC
14	TRBV5-4	many	TRBJ2-7	TRBD2	CASSLMGGPNEQYF	TGTGCCAGCAGCTTGATGGGAGGGCCTAACGAGCAGTACTTC
16	TRBV12-3/TRBV12-4	few	TRBJ2-5	.	CASSSGRRDRQETQYF	TGTGCCAGCAGTTCGGGACGGCGGGACCGACAAGAGACCCAGTACTTC
16	TRBV4-2	many	TRBJ1-1	TRBD1	CASSQVGQGLNTEAFF	TGTGCCAGCAGCCAAGTGGGACAGGGCTTAAACACTGAAGCTTTCTTT
17	TRBV18	.	TRBJ2-1	.	CASSTRGNQSSYNEQFF	TGTGCCAGCTCCACCAGAGGCAACCAAAGCTCCTACAATGAGCAGTTCTTC
16	TRBV20-1	.	TRBJ2-1	.	CSAEEFGVKTYNEQFF	TGCAGTGCTGAAGAGTTCGGGGTAAAGACTTACAATGAGCAGTTCTTC
15	TRBV7-2	.	TRBJ1-2	TRBD1	CASSQRQGLPYGYTF	TGTGCCAGCAGCCAAAGACAGGGCCTACCCTATGGCTACACCTTC
18	TRBV6-1	few	TRBJ2-1	TRBD2	CASRPVVGERESYNEQFF	TGTGCCAGCAGACCCGTTGTCGGCGAGCGGGAGTCCTACAATGAGCAGTTCTTC
13	TRBV24-1	many	TRBJ2-7	TRBD2	CATSDLPSGPKYF	TGTGCCACCAGTGACCTACCTAGCGGGCCTAAGTACTTC
17	TRBV6-2/TRBV6-3	.	TRBJ2-7	TRBD1	CASSYSMGQGDSYEQYF	TGTGCCAGCAGTTACTCGATGGGACAGGGGGACTCCTACGAGCAGTACTTC
15	TRBV7-2	few	TRBJ2-5	.	CASSLWRRSQETQYF	TGTGCCAGCAGCTTATGGAGGAGGAGTCAAGAGACCCAGTACTTC
14	TRBV28	many	TRBJ2-7	.	CASSLWEGSYEQYF	TGTGCCAGCAGTTTATGGGAGGGATCCTACGAGCAGTACTTC
10	TRBV29-1	.	TRBJ2-5	.	CSTQGETQYF	TGCAGCACCCAAGGGGAGACCCAGTACTTC
13	TRBV15	.	TRBJ2-1	.	CATSRGAAEEQFF	TGTGCCACCAGCAGGGGGGCCGCGGAAGAGCAGTTCTTC
14	TRBV7-8	.	TRBJ2-5	.	CASSATANQETQYF	TGTGCCAGCAGCGCCACAGCTAACCAAGAGACCCAGTACTTC
16	TRBV20-1	.	TRBJ2-1	TRBD2	CSAPRGARTRRIWQFF	TGCAGTGCTCCAAGGGGTGCACGGACTAGGCGGATCTGGCAGTTCTTC
13	TRBV29-1	few	TRBJ2-2	.	CSAEPFNTGELFF	TGCAGCGCCGAGCCCTTTAACACCGGGGAGCTGTTTTTT
12	TRBV29-1	many	TRBJ2-5	.	CSVEGGEETQYF	TGCAGCGTTGAAGGGGGAGAAGAGACCCAGTACTTC
13	TRBV20-1	.	TRBJ2-3	TRBD2	CSASGSSTDTQYF	TGCAGTGCGAGCGGGAGTTCGACAGATACGCAGTATTTT
16	TRBV12-3/TRBV12-4	many	TRBJ2-7	.	CASSFGQPGLGYEQYF	TGTGCCAGCAGTTTTGGACAGCCGGGACTGGGCTACGAGCAGTACTTC
14	TRBV29-1	few	TRBJ2-2	.	CSVQSGWGTGELFF	TGCAGCGTTCAGTCAGGGTGGGGCACCGGGGAGCTGTTTTTT
14	TRBV20-1	.	TRBJ2-3	.	CSAFPTAITDTQYF	TGCAGTGCTTTCCCAACCGCTATCACAGATACGCAGTATTTT
16	TRBV29-1	many	TRBJ2-5	TRBD2	CSAMTSGLKRGETQYF	TGCAGCGCCATGACTAGCGGCCTGAAGAGAGGAGAGACCCAGTACTTC
15	TRBV4-2	few	TRBJ1-1	TRBD1	CASLGTAYMNTEAFF	TGTGCCAGCCTCGGGACAGCCTACATGAACACTGAAGCTTTCTTT
15	TRBV6-7	many	TRBJ2-7	TRBD2	CASHHWTRRIYEQYF	TGTGCCAGTCATCATTGGACTAGGAGGATCTACGAGCAGTACTTC
15	TRBV5-4	once	TRBJ2-3	TRBD2	CASSHGRGDTDTQYF	TGTGCCAGCAGCCACGGGAGGGGGGACACAGATACGCAGTATTTT
18	TRBV27	.	TRBJ2-1	TRBD2	CASRPPRLAGGNYNEQFF	TGTGCCAGCAGACCGCCCCGACTAGCGGGAGGGAACTACAATGAGCAGTTCTTC
16	TRBV14	many	TRBJ1-6	.	CASSQAGTQYNSPLHF	TGTGCCAGCAGCCAAGCCGGGACCCAATATAATTCACCCCTCCACTTT
15	TRBV20-1	many	TRBJ2-3	TRBD2	CSATSTSGKADTQYF	TGCAGTGCCACCTCGACTAGCGGGAAGGCAGATACGCAGTATTTT